Listed here is a single T cell receptor (beta chain). The antigen remains undetermined. The sample originates from a study of T cell repertoires in cytomegalovirus infection. At the level of the study: HLA-B-restricted CMV epitopes that are well studied, plus recently identified HLA-C-restricted ones, were used by the study. An indication of both CMV infection and matching HLA type came from public TCR beta signatures.

From the reads, TCRdb called clonotypes with MiXCR, one entry per CDR3 protein. The sample lists approximately 590,000 distinct CDR3 sequences, under 45% seen once, with about 48% in the top ten. Germline V gene data show CDR1 as SGHTA and CDR2 as FQGNSA. V was pared by 5 bases and J by 2 bases, with 13 bases between. CDR3 size: 14 residues. Study-level findings and limits: Public TCR beta family frequency separated CMV-and-HLA carriers, including in an independent cohort. Across the ex vivo response, the dominant clonotypes were HLA-C-restricted CMV-specific TCR beta clonotypes.

The origin of this receptor is a human donor in good health (CMV status not recorded). Some clones in this sample may be carry-over from other donors' samples. The gene calls are TRBV7-2 and TRBJ2-7; the D gene is possibly TRBD1 (5 bases). Sequencing used cultured PBMCs, obtained from culture after CMV antigen stimulation. Written as DNA, the CDR3 is TGTGCCAGCAGCGAAGGGGCAGCTACCTACGAGCAGTACTTC. Translated: CASSEGAATYEQYF. Full variable domain (missing parts from reference TRBV7-2 and TRBJ2-7): GAGVSQSPSNKVTEKGKDVELRCDPISGHTALYWYRQSLGQGLEFLIYFQGNSAPDKSGLPSDRFSAERTGGSVSTLTIQRTQQEDSAVYLCASSEGAATYEQYFGPGTRLTVT.